The clone carrying this T cell receptor (beta chain) showed up just once. After removal of 5 bases from V and 2 bases from J, the junction contained 4 bases not matched to a gene. This CDR3 has 14 residues. Germline loops: CDR1 SNHLY, CDR2 FYNNEI. In the original analysis: Amplification with reference gene primers provided the estimates of nucleated cell counts. Repertoires were generated with immunoSEQ multiplex PCR, while TCRdb's copy carries only in-frame clones and drops some. V and J calls and clone size come straight from that table; D and trimming were deduced from the DNA. The sample includes under 200,000 clones, about 90% of them seen just once. This entry belongs to a study of blood T cell repertoires in COVID-19. Whole-study context: Samples came from the United States, Italy and Spain, spanning acute and convalescent COVID-19. The analysed material was cDNA or gDNA that came from T cells, B-cell-depleted T cells, or PBMCs.

Specimen: peripheral blood. The chain carries TRBV2 and TRBJ1-2; 8 positions match TRBD1. This TCR was sampled from a man between 60 and 75 years old with active or convalescent COVID-19. Here the CDR3 reads CASSLRTGNYGYTF. The CDR3 bases are TGTGCCAGCAGTCTCAGGACAGGGAACTATGGCTACACCTTC.